This TCR beta chain was found in a study of T cells in Graves' hyperthyroidism and ophthalmopathy. Study-wide background: At initial diagnosis, before any treatment had begun, peripheral blood was obtained. General study results and limits: By a 13 V-J model, ophthalmopathy was set apart from stable hyperthyroidism.

Researchers took RNA transcripts and amplified the TCR beta CDR3 regions from them. First-round RT-PCR of the TCR CDR3 relied on the HTBI primer set. TCRdb recomputed calls from the multiplex PCR reads with MiXCR, one row per CDR3 protein. The table shows about 640,000 distinct CDR3 sequences, with around 21% occurring only once. Exclusions: uncontrolled infection, other autoimmune disease, pregnancy, lactation. This clonotype was observed at least ten times. What it recognizes is unknown. Sequencing was performed on blood. The clonotype originates from a man younger than 45 with Graves' ophthalmopathy.

The chain's CDR3 is CASSGPGKGYTF. The CDR3 DNA reads TGTGCCAGCAGCGGCCCAGGGAAGGGCTACACCTTC. J is TRBJ1-2 and V is TRBV13, with D maybe TRBD1 (5 bases). The CDR3 runs to 12 residues. Trimming left V 5 bases short and J 8 bases short, with 12 bases between. The germline V gene encodes CDR1 PRHDT and CDR2 FYEKMQ (reference sequence).